This entry concerns a single T cell receptor (beta chain). Its target is not known. This sample is drawn from a study of T cells in Graves' hyperthyroidism and ophthalmopathy. Overall study: Before any treatment, at initial diagnosis, peripheral blood was collected.

Per germline, CDR1 SGHTA and CDR2 FQGNSA. This CDR3 region has 15 residues. Trimming at V came to 4 bases and at J to 6 bases, leaving 6 bases not matched to a gene. Amplification targeted TCR beta CDR3 regions from RNA transcripts. The HTBI primer set was used in a first-round RT-PCR of the TCR CDR3. In TCRdb, the multiplex PCR reads were re-called with MiXCR into one record per CDR3 protein. Altogether roughly 500,000 distinct CDR3 sequences are present, around 24% being singletons, with the ten largest covering about 11%. Study-wide results and caveats: Most clonotypes that expanded in the thyroid above 0.001 also showed up in blood.

Exclusion criteria comprised uncontrolled infection, other autoimmune disease, pregnancy or lactation. The source of the PBMCs was around 9 ml of fresh peripheral blood. The sequence was collected from a woman aged 25 to 39 with Graves' ophthalmopathy. The sequenced sample consisted of blood. The chain combines TRBV7-2 with TRBJ1-2; 12 bases agree with TRBD1. CDR3 amino acids: CASSSGQGAGHGYTF. CDR3 coding DNA: TGTGCCAGCAGCTCGGGACAGGGGGCAGGTCATGGCTACACCTTC.